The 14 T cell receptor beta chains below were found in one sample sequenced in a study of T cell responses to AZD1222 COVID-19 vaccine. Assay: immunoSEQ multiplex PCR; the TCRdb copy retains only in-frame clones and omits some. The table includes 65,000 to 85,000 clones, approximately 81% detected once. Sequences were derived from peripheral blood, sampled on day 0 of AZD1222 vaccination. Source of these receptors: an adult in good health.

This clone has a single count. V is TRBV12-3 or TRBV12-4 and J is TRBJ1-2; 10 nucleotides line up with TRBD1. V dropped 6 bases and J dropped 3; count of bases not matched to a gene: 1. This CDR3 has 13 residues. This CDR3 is CASRGTGDYGYTF. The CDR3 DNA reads TGTGCCAGCAGAGGGACAGGGGACTATGGCTACACCTTC.

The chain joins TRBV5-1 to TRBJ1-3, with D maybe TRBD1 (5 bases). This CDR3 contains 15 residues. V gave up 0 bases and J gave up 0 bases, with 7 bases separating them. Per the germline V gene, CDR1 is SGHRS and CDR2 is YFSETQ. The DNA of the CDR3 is TGCGCCAGCAGCTTGGTCCAGGGCTCTGGAAACACCATATATTTT. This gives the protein CASSLVQGSGNTIYF.

The CDR3 DNA follows: TGTGCCAGCTCACCGGATCAGGGGCCCTACACCGGGGAGCTGTTTTTT. This codes for CASSPDQGPYTGELFF. The chain joins TRBV18 to TRBJ2-2; D is possibly TRBD1 (6 bases). Germline CDR1 KGHSH, CDR2 LQKENI. Between the trimmed V and J ends, which lost 3 bases and 3 bases, there was a span of 14 bases. The CDR3 loop spans 16 amino acids.

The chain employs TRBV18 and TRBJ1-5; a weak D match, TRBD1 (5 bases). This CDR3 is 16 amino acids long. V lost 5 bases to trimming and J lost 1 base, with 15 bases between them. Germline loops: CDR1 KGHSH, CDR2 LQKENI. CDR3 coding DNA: TGTGCCAGCTCATTCAACAGGAGGAGCAGCAATCAGCCCCAGCATTTT. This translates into CASSFNRRSSNQPQHF.

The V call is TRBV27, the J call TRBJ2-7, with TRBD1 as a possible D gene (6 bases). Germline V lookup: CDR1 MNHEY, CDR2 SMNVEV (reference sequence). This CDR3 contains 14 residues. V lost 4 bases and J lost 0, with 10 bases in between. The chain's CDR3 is CASSYTGSSYEQYF. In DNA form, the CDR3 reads TGTGCCAGCAGTTACACAGGGTCCTCCTACGAGCAGTACTTC.

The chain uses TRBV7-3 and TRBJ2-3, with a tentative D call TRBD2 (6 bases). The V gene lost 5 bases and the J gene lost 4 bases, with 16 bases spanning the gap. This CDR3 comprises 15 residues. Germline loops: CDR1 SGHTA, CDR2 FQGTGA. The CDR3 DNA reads TGTGCCAGCAGCCCTTCTTTCGGGGGATCAGATACGCAGTATTTT. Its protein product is CASSPSFGGSDTQYF.

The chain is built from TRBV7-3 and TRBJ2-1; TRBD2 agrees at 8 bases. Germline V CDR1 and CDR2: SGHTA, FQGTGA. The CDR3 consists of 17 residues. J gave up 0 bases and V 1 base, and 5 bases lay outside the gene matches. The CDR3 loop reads CASSLRASGYSYNEQFF. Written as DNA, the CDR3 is TGTGCCAGCAGCTTAAGGGCTAGCGGGTACTCCTACAATGAGCAGTTCTTC.

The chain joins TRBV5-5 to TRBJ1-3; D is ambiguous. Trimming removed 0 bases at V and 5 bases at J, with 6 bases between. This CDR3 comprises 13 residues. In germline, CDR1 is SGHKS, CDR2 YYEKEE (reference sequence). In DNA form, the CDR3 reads TGTGCCAGCAGCTTGGACACCAGAAACACCATATATTTT. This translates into CASSLDTRNTIYF.

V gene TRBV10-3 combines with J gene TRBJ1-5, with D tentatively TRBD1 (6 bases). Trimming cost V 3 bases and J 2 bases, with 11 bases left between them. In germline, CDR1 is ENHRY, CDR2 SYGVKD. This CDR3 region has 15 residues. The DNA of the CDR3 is TGTGCCATCAGTGAAGTCAGGGGAGGCAATCAGCCCCAGCATTTT. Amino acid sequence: CAISEVRGGNQPQHF.

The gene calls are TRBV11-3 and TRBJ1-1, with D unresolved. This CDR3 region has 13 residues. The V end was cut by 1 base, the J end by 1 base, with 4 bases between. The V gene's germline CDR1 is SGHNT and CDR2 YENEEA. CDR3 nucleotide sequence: TGTGCCAGCAGCTTAGGTTCGAACACTGAAGCTTTCTTT. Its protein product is CASSLGSNTEAFF.

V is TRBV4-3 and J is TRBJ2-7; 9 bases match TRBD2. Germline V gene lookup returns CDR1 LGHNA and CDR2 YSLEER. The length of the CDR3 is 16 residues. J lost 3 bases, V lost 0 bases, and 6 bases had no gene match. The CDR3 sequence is CASSQDSGGSIYEQYF. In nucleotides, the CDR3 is TGCGCCAGCAGCCAAGATAGCGGGGGATCTATCTACGAGCAGTACTTC.

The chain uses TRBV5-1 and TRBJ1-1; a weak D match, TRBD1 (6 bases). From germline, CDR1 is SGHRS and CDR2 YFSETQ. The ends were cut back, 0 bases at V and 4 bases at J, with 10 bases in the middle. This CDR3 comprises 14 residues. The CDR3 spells CASSLDRAVTEAFF. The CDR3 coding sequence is TGCGCCAGCAGCTTGGACAGGGCAGTCACTGAAGCTTTCTTT.

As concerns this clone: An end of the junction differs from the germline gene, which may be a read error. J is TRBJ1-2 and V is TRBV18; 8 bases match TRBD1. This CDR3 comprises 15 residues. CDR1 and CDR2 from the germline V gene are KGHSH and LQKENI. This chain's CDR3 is CASSPWRDRNFGYTF. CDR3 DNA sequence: TGTGCCAGCTCACCATGGCGGGACAGGAACTTTGGCTACACCTTC.

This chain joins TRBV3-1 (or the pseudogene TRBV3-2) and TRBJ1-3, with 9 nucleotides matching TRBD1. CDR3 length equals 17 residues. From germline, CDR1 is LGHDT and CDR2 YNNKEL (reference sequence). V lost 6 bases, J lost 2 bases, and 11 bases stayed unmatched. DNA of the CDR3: TGTGCCAGCAGTCAACTCGGGAGGACAGGGGCTGGAAACACCATATATTTT. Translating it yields CASSQLGRTGAGNTIYF.